These 19 T cell receptor beta chains originate from one sample sequenced in a study of PD-1 blockade in classical Hodgkin lymphoma. Clones were read by immunoSEQ multiplex PCR, and TCRdb kept only the in-frame ones, dropping some. The sample holds 43,000 or so clones, roughly 90% seen once. After autologous stem cell transplantation all patients relapsed, and prior brentuximab vedotin exposure differed between cohorts. Sequenced material: peripheral blood mononuclear cells (PBMCs), taken at baseline. The receptors here all came from a human donor with classical Hodgkin lymphoma.

The V call is TRBV7-9, the J call TRBJ2-2; 9 bases fit TRBD1. The ends lost 4 bases at V and 3 bases at J; junction bases unmatched: 6. The CDR3 is 16 residues long. CDR1 is SEHNR and CDR2 is FQNEAQ in the germline V gene (reference sequence). CDR3 sequence (DNA): TGTGCCAGCAGCTACCGGGACAGGGACTACACCGGGGAGCTGTTTTTT. This gives the protein CASSYRDRDYTGELFF.

The V gene is TRBV4-1, the J gene TRBJ2-5; 7 nucleotides line up with TRBD1. The CDR3 totals 15 residues. Germline CDR1 and CDR2: MGHRA and YSYEKL. V was pared by 0 bases and J by 5 bases, with 6 bases of the junction left unmatched. Here the CDR3 reads CASSQEGWGQETQYF. DNA of the CDR3: TGCGCCAGCAGCCAAGAGGGATGGGGACAGGAGACCCAGTACTTC.

This chain connects TRBV6-5 to TRBJ1-2; tentative D call: TRBD1 (5 bases). This CDR3 is 15 amino acids long. Germline CDR1 MNHEY, CDR2 SVGAGI. Deletions cut 5 bases from V and 8 bases from J, with 21 bases between. The CDR3 reads CASSASGTPSVGYTF. The CDR3 region has the DNA TGTGCCAGCAGTGCGTCCGGGACTCCTTCGGTAGGCTACACCTTC.

V is TRBV28 and J is TRBJ1-4, with D unclear. V dropped 4 bases and J dropped 10 bases, with 13 bases sitting between them. This CDR3 has 13 amino acids. Germline V lookup: CDR1 MDHEN, CDR2 SYDVKM. The CDR3 protein is CASSSPPLGKLFF. DNA for the CDR3: TGTGCCAGCAGTTCACCCCCCCTGGGAAAACTGTTTTTT.

V gene TRBV7-8 combines with J gene TRBJ2-5; D tentatively reads TRBD1 or TRBD2 (6 bases each). The CDR3 contains 17 residues. CDR1 SGHVS and CDR2 FQNEAQ come from the germline V gene. The germline V and J ends were trimmed by 5 bases and 2 bases, with 21 bases remaining between them. The CDR3 DNA reads TGTGCCAGCAGCCAGCTAGGTGGGGGGACACATCAAGAGACCCAGTACTTC. This encodes CASSQLGGGTHQETQYF.

The V and J genes are TRBV29-1 and TRBJ1-1; D uncertain. This CDR3 is built from 13 residues. Germline values: CDR1 SQVTM, CDR2 ANQGSEA. Trimming took off 7 bases at V and 0 bases at J, with 12 bases between the two ends. The CDR3 here is CSAWTDLNTEAFF. CDR3 DNA sequence: TGCAGCGCCTGGACGGACTTGAACACTGAAGCTTTCTTT.

V usage is TRBV5-1 and J usage is TRBJ2-3, with D unclear. V lost 1 base to trimming and J lost 2 bases, with 14 bases between them. The CDR3 is made up of 16 amino acids. Germline V lookup: CDR1 SGHRS, CDR2 YFSETQ. The CDR3 loop is CASSLRVGLITDTQYF. CDR3 in DNA: TGCGCCAGCAGCTTGAGGGTGGGGTTGATCACAGATACGCAGTATTTT.

The chain couples TRBV7-8 to TRBJ2-7, with a tentative D call TRBD2 (5 bases). Looked up from germline, CDR1 is SGHVS and CDR2 is FQNEAQ. V lost 3 bases and J 1 base, leaving 10 bases between the germline ends. This CDR3 has 14 amino acids. CDR3 in amino acids: CASSFLGMSYEQYF. CDR3 bases: TGTGCCAGCAGCTTTCTCGGGATGTCCTACGAGCAGTACTTC.

The chain uses TRBV28 and TRBJ1-2, with a tentative D call TRBD1 (6 bases). Germline CDR1 reads MDHEN; CDR2 reads SYDVKM. The CDR3 extends over 13 amino acids. Trimming took off 7 bases at V and 2 bases at J, with 11 bases between the two ends. The CDR3 nucleotides read TGTGCCAGCACCACAGGGAGGAACTATGGCTACACCTTC. Protein: CASTTGRNYGYTF.

Within the sample, this clone is medium-sized. This chain uses TRBV5-4 with TRBJ2-5; TRBD2 agrees at 7 bases. The V gene's germline CDR1 is SGHNT and CDR2 YYREEE (reference sequence). This CDR3 has 14 amino acids. V lost 5 bases to trimming and J lost 5 bases; unmatched junction nucleotides: 9. The DNA of the CDR3 is TGTGCCAGCAGGGGATGGGGGGGTTTGGAGACCCAGTACTTC. It codes for CASRGWGGLETQYF.

V and J are TRBV7-8 and TRBJ2-7; D call uncertain. The CDR3 has 15 residues. V dropped 1 base and J dropped 3 bases, with 13 bases sitting between them. Germline-derived CDR1 and CDR2 are SGHVS and FQNEAQ. The DNA of the CDR3 is TGTGCCAGCAGCTTAGGTGGGAAAGTAGGCTACGAGCAGTACTTC. This encodes CASSLGGKVGYEQYF.

The chain carries TRBV7-3 and TRBJ2-1; TRBD2 agrees at 9 bases. The V gene end was trimmed by 4 bases and the J gene end by 0 bases; junction bases not matched to a gene: 1. The germline gives CDR1 SGHTA, CDR2 FQGTGA. The CDR3 has 15 residues. The CDR3 sequence is CASSSSGTSYNEQFF. The CDR3 nucleotides read TGTGCCAGCAGCTCTAGCGGGACCTCCTACAATGAGCAGTTCTTC.

The V call is TRBV7-9, the J call TRBJ2-1; 13 bases match TRBD2. This CDR3 has 16 residues. Germline CDR1 is SEHNR and CDR2 is FQNEAQ (reference sequence). V lost 5 bases to trimming and J lost 9 bases; unmatched junction nucleotides: 10. Here the CDR3 reads CASSRTSGRKRGEQFF. The CDR3 nucleotides read TGTGCCAGCAGCCGGACTAGCGGGAGAAAAAGGGGTGAGCAGTTCTTC. Supplemented by reference TRBV7-9 and TRBJ2-1, the full variable domain reads DTGVSQNPRHKITKRGQNVTFRCDPISEHNRLYWYRQTLGQGPEFLTYFQNEAQLEKSRLLSDRFSAERPKGSFSTLEIQRTEQGDSAMYLCASSRTSGRKRGEQFFGPGTRLTVL.

The genes are TRBV9 and TRBJ1-4, with 7 positions matching TRBD1. Losses at the gene ends were 0 bases for V and 8 bases for J; bases not matched to a gene: 7. Germline V gene sequence: CDR1 SGDLS, CDR2 YYNGEE. The CDR3 totals 15 residues. The CDR3 bases are TGTGCCAGCAGCGTAGGGGACAGTTTTAAAGAAAAACTGTTTTTT. This encodes CASSVGDSFKEKLFF. Drawing the rest from reference TRBV9 and TRBJ1-4, the complete variable domain is DSGVTQTPKHLITATGQRVTLRCSPRSGDLSVYWYQQSLDQGLQFLIQYYNGEERAKGNILERFSAQQFPDLHSELNLSSLELGDSALYFCASSVGDSFKEKLFFGSGTQLSVL.

The chain carries TRBV6-5 and TRBJ2-2; D is unresolved. From germline, CDR1 is MNHEY and CDR2 SVGAGI. V dropped 5 bases and J dropped 1 base, with 11 bases sitting between them. The CDR3 loop spans 15 amino acids. As DNA, the CDR3 is TGTGCCAGCAGTAACGGGCCCGAGAACACCGGGGAGCTGTTTTTT. Its translation: CASSNGPENTGELFF.

The chain uses TRBV10-2 and TRBJ1-1; no firm D call. The V end lost 4 bases, the J end lost 0 bases, and 9 bases lay between the germline ends. CDR1 is WSHSY, CDR2 SAAADI, per germline. The CDR3 extends over 14 amino acids. CDR3 sequence: CASSGGRMNTEAFF. DNA of the CDR3: TGCGCCAGCAGTGGAGGACGGATGAACACTGAAGCTTTCTTT.

This clone has just one count. The J gene is TRBJ1-3, the V gene TRBV6-6; the D gene is possibly TRBD1 (5 bases). CDR3 length equals 15 residues. Germline V CDR1 and CDR2: MNHNY, SVGAGI (reference sequence). The V end lost 5 bases, the J end lost 3 bases, and 14 bases lay between the germline ends. CDR3 loop: CASSASSQGGNTIYF. CDR3 nucleotides: TGTGCCAGCAGTGCCTCCTCTCAGGGTGGAAACACCATATATTTT.

The chain uses TRBV4-3 and TRBJ2-1, with D possibly TRBD2 on 6 matching bases. The CDR3 is 15 amino acids. The V gene lost 1 base and the J gene lost 9 bases, with 16 bases spanning the gap. Germline CDR1 is LGHNA and CDR2 is YSLEER. CDR3 nucleotide sequence: TGCGCCAGCAGCCAAGGCGGGGCAGGGAATTCTGAGCAGTTCTTC. It yields the protein CASSQGGAGNSEQFF.

The rearrangement uses TRBV7-9 and TRBJ1-1; 7 bases line up with TRBD1. With 1 base clipped from V and 7 bases from J, the junction kept 0 bases outside the gene matches. The CDR3 runs 12 residues. The germline gives CDR1 SEHNR, CDR2 FQNEAQ (reference sequence). The CDR3 region has the DNA TGTGCCAGCAGCTTAGGACAGGGTGAAGCTTTCTTT. It codes for CASSLGQGEAFF.